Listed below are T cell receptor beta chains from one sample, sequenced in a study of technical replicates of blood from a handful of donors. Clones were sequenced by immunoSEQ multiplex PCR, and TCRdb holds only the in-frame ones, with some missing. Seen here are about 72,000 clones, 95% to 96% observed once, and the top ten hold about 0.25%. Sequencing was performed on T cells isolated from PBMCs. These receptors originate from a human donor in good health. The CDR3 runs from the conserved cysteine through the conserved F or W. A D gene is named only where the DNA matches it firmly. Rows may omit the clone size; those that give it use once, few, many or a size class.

CDR3aa: CASSLVGGAEIRSYGYTF; CDR3nt: TGTGCCAGCAGCTTGGTAGGAGGGGCTGAGATAAGGTCCTATGGCTACACCTTC; j_gene: TRBJ1-2; abundance: -; v_gene: TRBV5-6; d_gene: -
CDR3aa: CASSYSSATEAFF; CDR3nt: TGTGCCAGCAGTTACTCGTCCGCGACAGAAGCTTTCTTT; j_gene: TRBJ1-1; abundance: -; v_gene: TRBV6-6; d_gene: -
CDR3aa: CASRRPSGGVGELFF; CDR3nt: TGTGCCAGCAGAAGACCTTCCGGCGGGGTCGGGGAGCTGTTTTTT; j_gene: TRBJ2-2; abundance: once; v_gene: TRBV6-5; d_gene: -
CDR3aa: CASSPGGEQYF; CDR3nt: TGTGCCAGCAGCCCAGGGGGCGAGCAGTACTTC; j_gene: TRBJ2-7; abundance: -; v_gene: TRBV11-3; d_gene: TRBD1
CDR3aa: CASSLGQHQPQHF; CDR3nt: TGTGCCAGCAGCCTCGGACAGCATCAGCCCCAGCATTTT; j_gene: TRBJ1-5; abundance: -; v_gene: TRBV9; d_gene: -
CDR3aa: CASSPLAGVQYEQYF; CDR3nt: TGTGCCAGCAGCCCACTAGCGGGAGTTCAGTACGAGCAGTACTTC; j_gene: TRBJ2-7; abundance: once; v_gene: TRBV28; d_gene: TRBD2
CDR3aa: CASSPWAPSSYNSPLHF; CDR3nt: TGTGCCAGCTCACCATGGGCGCCGAGCTCCTATAATTCACCCCTCCACTTT; j_gene: TRBJ1-6; abundance: -; v_gene: TRBV18; d_gene: -
CDR3aa: CASRYRGGSYNEQFF; CDR3nt: TGTGCCAGTAGATACAGGGGCGGGTCCTACAATGAGCAGTTCTTC; j_gene: TRBJ2-1; abundance: few; v_gene: TRBV19; d_gene: TRBD1
CDR3aa: CASWATPGYGYTF; CDR3nt: TGTGCCAGTTGGGCGACGCCTGGCTATGGCTACACCTTC; j_gene: TRBJ1-2; abundance: -; v_gene: TRBV6-1; d_gene: -
CDR3aa: CASSSGTLYLNTEAFF; CDR3nt: TGTGCCAGCAGCTCCGGGACACTTTACTTGAACACTGAAGCTTTCTTT; j_gene: TRBJ1-1; abundance: -; v_gene: TRBV5-4; d_gene: -
CDR3aa: CASRSDRGSNQPQHF; CDR3nt: TGTGCCAGCAGATCGGACAGGGGAAGCAATCAGCCCCAGCATTTT; j_gene: TRBJ1-5; abundance: -; v_gene: TRBV27; d_gene: TRBD1
CDR3aa: CASSRGRGRETDTQYF; CDR3nt: TGCGCCAGCAGCCGGGGGCGGGGGCGGGAGACGGATACGCAGTATTTT; j_gene: TRBJ2-3; abundance: -; v_gene: TRBV4-1; d_gene: -
CDR3aa: CASSAGHGAYEQYF; CDR3nt: TGTGCCAGCAGCGCAGGACACGGAGCCTACGAGCAGTACTTC; j_gene: TRBJ2-7; abundance: -; v_gene: TRBV11-2; d_gene: -
CDR3aa: CASSLGSTVDYGYTF; CDR3nt: TGTGCCAGCAGCTTAGGGTCCACAGTTGACTATGGCTACACCTTC; j_gene: TRBJ1-2; abundance: -; v_gene: TRBV7-9; d_gene: -
CDR3aa: CASSLGGPSYEQYF; CDR3nt: TGTGCCAGCAGTTTAGGGGGCCCTTCCTACGAGCAGTACTTC; j_gene: TRBJ2-7; abundance: -; v_gene: TRBV27; d_gene: -
CDR3aa: CASSLVGAGNTIYF; CDR3nt: TGTGCCAGCAGCTTGGTAGGGGCTGGAAACACCATATATTTT; j_gene: TRBJ1-3; abundance: -; v_gene: TRBV5-6; d_gene: -
CDR3aa: CASSLGRTSGNVYEQYF; CDR3nt: TGTGCCAGCAGCTTAGGCCGGACTAGCGGGAACGTCTACGAGCAGTACTTC; j_gene: TRBJ2-7; abundance: -; v_gene: TRBV11-1; d_gene: TRBD2
CDR3aa: CAWSEVAYTDTQYF; CDR3nt: TGTGCCTGGAGTGAGGTAGCGTATACAGATACGCAGTATTTT; j_gene: TRBJ2-3; abundance: -; v_gene: TRBV30; d_gene: -
CDR3aa: CSVEGLAYNEQFF; CDR3nt: TGCAGCGTTGAAGGACTAGCTTACAATGAGCAGTTCTTC; j_gene: TRBJ2-1; abundance: -; v_gene: TRBV29-1; d_gene: TRBD2
CDR3aa: CASSPNDTPAGANVLTF; CDR3nt: TGCGCCAGCAGCCCTAACGACACCCCGGCTGGGGCCAACGTCCTGACTTTC; j_gene: TRBJ2-6; abundance: -; v_gene: TRBV4-1; d_gene: -
CDR3aa: CASSAPGQQLLGEQFF; CDR3nt: TGCGCCAGCAGTGCCCCGGGACAGCAACTACTGGGTGAGCAGTTCTTC; j_gene: TRBJ2-1; abundance: -; v_gene: TRBV10-1; d_gene: TRBD1
CDR3aa: CAWSVRGRDYGYTF; CDR3nt: TGTGCCTGGAGTGTACGCGGGCGGGACTATGGCTACACCTTC; j_gene: TRBJ1-2; abundance: -; v_gene: TRBV30; d_gene: -
CDR3aa: CASRHLAEGTGELFF; CDR3nt: TGTGCCAGCAGACATCTAGCGGAGGGTACCGGGGAGCTGTTTTTT; j_gene: TRBJ2-2; abundance: -; v_gene: TRBV11-2; d_gene: TRBD2
CDR3aa: CASSQDRGAGKQETQYF; CDR3nt: TGCGCCAGCAGCCAAGATCGTGGGGCAGGGAAACAAGAGACCCAGTACTTC; j_gene: TRBJ2-5; abundance: few; v_gene: TRBV4-1; d_gene: -
CDR3aa: CASSLSGASNEQYF; CDR3nt: TGTGCCAGCAGCTTATCAGGGGCGTCTAATGAGCAGTACTTC; j_gene: TRBJ2-7; abundance: -; v_gene: TRBV7-9; d_gene: -
CDR3aa: CASGSTPHTEAFF; CDR3nt: TGTGCCAGCGGATCGACACCGCACACTGAAGCTTTCTTT; j_gene: TRBJ1-1; abundance: few; v_gene: TRBV6-6; d_gene: -
CDR3aa: CASSGTGSAGWQYF; CDR3nt: TGTGCCAGCAGTGGGACAGGGAGTGCCGGATGGCAGTACTTC; j_gene: TRBJ2-7; abundance: -; v_gene: TRBV9; d_gene: TRBD1
CDR3aa: CASSWATGKLGGYTF; CDR3nt: TGTGCCAGCAGTTGGGCGACAGGGAAGTTAGGAGGCTACACCTTC; j_gene: TRBJ1-2; abundance: -; v_gene: TRBV6-5; d_gene: TRBD1
CDR3aa: CASRTGFTEAFF; CDR3nt: TGTGCCAGCCGGACAGGGTTCACTGAAGCTTTCTTT; j_gene: TRBJ1-1; abundance: -; v_gene: TRBV7-2; d_gene: TRBD1
CDR3aa: CASSLGTPSREQYF; CDR3nt: TGTGCCAGCAGCTTAGGAACGCCGTCGCGCGAGCAGTACTTC; j_gene: TRBJ2-7; abundance: -; v_gene: TRBV7-9; d_gene: -
CDR3aa: CASRSRENTEAFF; CDR3nt: TGTGCCAGCAGGTCCAGGGAGAACACTGAAGCTTTCTTT; j_gene: TRBJ1-1; abundance: -; v_gene: TRBV7-3; d_gene: -
CDR3aa: CASSLGTGGSGNTIYF; CDR3nt: TGCGCCAGCAGCTTGGGGACAGGGGGCTCTGGAAACACCATATATTTT; j_gene: TRBJ1-3; abundance: -; v_gene: TRBV5-1; d_gene: TRBD1
CDR3aa: CASRNRRGPDTEAFF; CDR3nt: TGCGCCAGCAGGAACCGAAGGGGGCCCGACACTGAAGCTTTCTTT; j_gene: TRBJ1-1; abundance: -; v_gene: TRBV4-1; d_gene: TRBD1